The rows below give T cell receptor beta chains drawn from one sample of a study of T cells in Graves' hyperthyroidism and ophthalmopathy. TCRdb reprocessed the multiplex PCR reads via MiXCR and lists one record per CDR3 protein. The table has 500,000 or so distinct CDR3 sequences, 17% seen once. Sequencing used blood. The origin of the receptors is a woman between 18 and 30 years old with Graves' ophthalmopathy. Both conserved end residues are part of each CDR3. The order of the fields is D gene, J gene, clone size, V gene, CDR3 DNA, CDR3 protein. A D gene is named only where the DNA matches it firmly. Some rows have no size entry. The others give once, few or many, or a class for an expanded clone.

TRBD2 TRBJ2-2 many TRBV7-2 TGTGCCAGCAGCTTACTAGCGGGCACCGGGGAGCTGTTTTTT CASSLLAGTGELFF
NA TRBJ1-2 NA TRBV6-1 TGTGCCAGCAGTGTAGACAGAGCTCACACCTTC CASSVDRAHTF
NA TRBJ1-5 NA TRBV27 TGTGCCAGCAGTTTCGCCGTAAATCAGCCCCAGCATTTT CASSFAVNQPQHF
NA TRBJ2-2 many TRBV5-5 TGTGCCAGCAGGGTGGTATCCGGGGAGCTGTTTTTT CASRVVSGELFF
TRBD2 TRBJ2-1 few TRBV4-1 TGCGCCAGCAGCCAAGCAACGACGGGAGGGCCGTACAATGAGCAGTTCTTC CASSQATTGGPYNEQFF
NA TRBJ2-3 few TRBV9 TGTGCCAGCAGCGTAGCTACGACATCTAGCACAGATACGCAGTATTTT CASSVATTSSTDTQYF
NA TRBJ2-1 many TRBV7-8 TGTGCCAGCAGCTTAGGGTCGGTCCGTGAGCAGTTCTTC CASSLGSVREQFF
NA TRBJ2-7 many TRBV18 TGTGCCAGCTCTATGGGAACCTCCTACGAGCAGTACTTC CASSMGTSYEQYF
NA TRBJ1-2 NA TRBV19 TGTGCCAGTAGTATAGCCGTCGGGACTTTGGAAGCCGGCTACACCTTC CASSIAVGTLEAGYTF
NA TRBJ2-2 NA TRBV20-1 TGCAGTGCTAGCCAGTTCCTGATCACCGGGGAGCTGTTTTTT CSASQFLITGELFF
TRBD2 TRBJ2-5 few TRBV11-2 TGTGCCAGCAGCACCCGAGGGACTAGCGTTGAGACCCAGTACTTC CASSTRGTSVETQYF
TRBD1 TRBJ1-2 many TRBV6-5 TGTGCCAGCAGTTACTCTCCGGACAGGGAGGGCAACTATGGCTACACCTTC CASSYSPDREGNYGYTF
NA TRBJ1-2 NA TRBV15 TGTGCCACCAGCAGAGTGGGGCAGGATCCCAATGGCTACACCTTC CATSRVGQDPNGYTF
TRBD1 TRBJ1-2 NA TRBV2 TGTGCCAGCAGTGATGCGGGACAGGGCCGCTACACCTTC CASSDAGQGRYTF
NA TRBJ1-5 NA TRBV15 TGTGCCGCCAGCATGCTCGGACAGCAGCCCCAGCATTTT CAASMLGQQPQHF
TRBD1 TRBJ2-7 many TRBV10-3 TGTGCCATCAGTCAGACCGGGACAGCCGAGCAGTACTTC CAISQTGTAEQYF
NA TRBJ1-5 many TRBV6-1 TGTGCCAGCAGTGAATGGAAGGGATCGAGCAATCAGCCCCAGCATTTT CASSEWKGSSNQPQHF
NA TRBJ2-7 many TRBV29-1 TGCAGCATTTCAGGGGGGCAGGAGTCCCCCTACGAGCAGTACTTC CSISGGQESPYEQYF
TRBD2 TRBJ2-1 many TRBV30 TGTGCCTGGGGACATAGCGGGGCCTACAATGAGCAGTTCTTC CAWGHSGAYNEQFF
NA TRBJ1-1 few TRBV5-4 TGTGCCAGCAGCCCCCCTTTGTCGGCAGGCGAAGCTTTCTTT CASSPPLSAGEAFF
TRBD2 TRBJ2-5 many TRBV20-1 TGCAGTCTAGCGGAAATCCAAGAGACCCAGTACTTC CSLAEIQETQYF
NA TRBJ2-7 NA TRBV6-1 TGTGCCAGCAGTTCCCCACGATCGAGACAGACCTACGAGCAGTACTTC CASSSPRSRQTYEQYF
NA TRBJ1-1 many TRBV20-1 TGCAGTGCTAGTACTGACGGCGGCACTGAAGCTTTCTTT CSASTDGGTEAFF
TRBD2 TRBJ2-3 many TRBV2 TGTGCCAGCAGTGCAGCTAGCGGGGGGGCGATGGTCGGCACAGATACGCAGTATTTT CASSAASGGAMVGTDTQYF
NA TRBJ2-3 many TRBV5-1 TGCGCCACCTCGGGTGGGGCTAGCACAGATACGCAGTATTTT CATSGGASTDTQYF
NA TRBJ1-3 few TRBV3-1 TGTGCCAGCAGCCAAGATGGTCCGAACTCTGGAAACACCATATATTTT CASSQDGPNSGNTIYF
NA TRBJ1-5 many TRBV12-3/TRBV12-4 TGTGCCAGCAGTCCTGCTGATAGCAATCAGCCCCAGCATTTT CASSPADSNQPQHF
TRBD2 TRBJ2-1 NA TRBV29-1 TGCAGCGTTGAATTAGCGGGCTCCTACAATGAGCAGTTCTTC CSVELAGSYNEQFF
TRBD1 TRBJ1-1 many TRBV11-2 TGTGCCAGCACCGGTACAGGGGCTGGAGCTTTCTTT CASTGTGAGAFF
TRBD1 TRBJ2-7 many TRBV6-1 TGTGCCAGCAGTTTGCCGGGACAGGGCCACTACGAGCAGTACTTC CASSLPGQGHYEQYF
NA TRBJ1-1 many TRBV2 TGTGCCAGCGGACGGGGGCCAAACACTGAAGCTTTCTTT CASGRGPNTEAFF
TRBD2 TRBJ2-7 NA TRBV10-3 TGTGCCATCAGGCTAGCGGGACCCTCCTACGAGCAGTACTTC CAIRLAGPSYEQYF
TRBD1 TRBJ1-1 many TRBV20-1 TGCAGTGCTAGACACCTCAGGGGGCGGCGGACTGAAGCTTTCTTT CSARHLRGRRTEAFF
NA TRBJ2-1 many TRBV7-2 TGTGCCAGCAGCTTAGCTGAGCAAAGCTCCTACAATGAGCAGTTCTTC CASSLAEQSSYNEQFF
NA TRBJ1-5 many TRBV12-3/TRBV12-4 TGTGCCAGCAGTTTTTCCCAGGATCAGCCCCAGCATTTT CASSFSQDQPQHF
TRBD1 TRBJ1-4 NA TRBV12-3/TRBV12-4 TGTGCCAGCAGTTGGGACAGGGGATATGATAATGAAAAACTGTTTTTT CASSWDRGYDNEKLFF
TRBD1 TRBJ2-1 NA TRBV9 TGTGCCAGCAGCGGCTGGACAGGGGTTGGCAATGAGCAGTTCTTC CASSGWTGVGNEQFF
TRBD1 TRBJ1-2 NA TRBV2 TGTGCCAGCAGGCGACAGGGCAACCCTTTTAACTATGGCTACACCTTC CASRRQGNPFNYGYTF
NA TRBJ1-3 many TRBV27 TGTGCCAGCAGTTTACGAGGAACCTGGAGCTCTGGAAACACCATATATTTT CASSLRGTWSSGNTIYF
TRBD1 TRBJ1-6 many TRBV20-1 TGCAGTGCTAGGGTGGGACAGGGTAATTCACCCCTCCACTTT CSARVGQGNSPLHF
TRBD1 TRBJ1-5 few TRBV2 TGTGCCAGCAGGGCGACAGGGTTCAATCAGCCCCAGCATTTT CASRATGFNQPQHF
NA TRBJ1-2 few TRBV4-2 TGTGCCAGCAGCCAAGGAGGGGCCCTTCGCTATGGCTACACCTTC CASSQGGALRYGYTF
NA TRBJ1-2 many TRBV24-1 TGTGCCACCCAGGACAGTATGGGTGGTGGCTACACCTTC CATQDSMGGGYTF
NA TRBJ1-1 many TRBV28 TGTGCCAGCAGTTTAGTACGGATTAACACTGAAGCTTTCTTT CASSLVRINTEAFF
NA TRBJ1-2 NA TRBV28 TGTGCCAGCATGAGGGCCTATGGCTACACCTTC CASMRAYGYTF
NA TRBJ2-7 many TRBV28 TGTGCCAGCAGTTTCAGGGCTATTAGCTCCTACGAGCAGTACTTC CASSFRAISSYEQYF